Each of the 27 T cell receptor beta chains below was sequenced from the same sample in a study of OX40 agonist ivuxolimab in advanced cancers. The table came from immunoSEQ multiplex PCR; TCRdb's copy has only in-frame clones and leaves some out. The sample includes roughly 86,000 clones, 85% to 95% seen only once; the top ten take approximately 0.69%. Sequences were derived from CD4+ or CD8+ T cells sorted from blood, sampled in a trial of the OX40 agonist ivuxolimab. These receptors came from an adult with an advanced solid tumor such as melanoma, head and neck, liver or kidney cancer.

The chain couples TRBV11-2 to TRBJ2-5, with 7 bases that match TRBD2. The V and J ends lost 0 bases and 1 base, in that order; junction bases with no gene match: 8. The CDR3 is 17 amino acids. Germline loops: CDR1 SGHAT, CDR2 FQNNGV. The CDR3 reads CASSLEASGISQETQYF. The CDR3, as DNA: TGTGCCAGCAGCTTAGAGGCTAGCGGAATTTCCCAAGAGACCCAGTACTTC.

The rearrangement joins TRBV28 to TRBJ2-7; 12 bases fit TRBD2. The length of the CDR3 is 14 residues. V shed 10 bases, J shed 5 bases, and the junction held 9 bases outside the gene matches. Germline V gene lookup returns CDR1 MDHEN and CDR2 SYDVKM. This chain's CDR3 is CATRLAGASHEQYF. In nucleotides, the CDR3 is TGTGCCACCCGACTAGCGGGAGCATCCCACGAGCAGTACTTC.

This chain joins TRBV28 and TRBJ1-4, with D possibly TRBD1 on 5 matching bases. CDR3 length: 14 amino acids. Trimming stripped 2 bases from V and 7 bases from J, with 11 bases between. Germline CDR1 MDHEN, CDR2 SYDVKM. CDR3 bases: TGTGCCAGCAGTTTAAGGGGAAGCGGTGAAAAACTGTTTTTT. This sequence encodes CASSLRGSGEKLFF.

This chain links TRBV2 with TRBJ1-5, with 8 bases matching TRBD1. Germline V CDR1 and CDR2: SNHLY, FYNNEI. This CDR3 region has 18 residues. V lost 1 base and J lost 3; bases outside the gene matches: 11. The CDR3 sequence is CASSEGRQGAIYNQPQHF. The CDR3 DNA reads TGTGCCAGCAGTGAAGGACGGCAGGGGGCGATTTACAATCAGCCCCAGCATTTT. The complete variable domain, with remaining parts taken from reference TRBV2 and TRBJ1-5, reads EPEVTQTPSHQVTQMGQEVILRCVPISNHLYFYWYRQILGQKVEFLVSFYNNEISEKSEIFDDQFSVERPDGSNFTLKIRSTKLEDSAMYFCASSEGRQGAIYNQPQHFGDGTRLSIL.

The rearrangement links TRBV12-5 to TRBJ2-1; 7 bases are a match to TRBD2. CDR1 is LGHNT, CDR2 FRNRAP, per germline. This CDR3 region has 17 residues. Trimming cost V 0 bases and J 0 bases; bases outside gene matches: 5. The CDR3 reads CASGLVSGRASYNEQFF. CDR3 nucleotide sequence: TGTGCTAGTGGTTTGGTATCGGGGAGGGCCTCCTACAATGAGCAGTTCTTC.

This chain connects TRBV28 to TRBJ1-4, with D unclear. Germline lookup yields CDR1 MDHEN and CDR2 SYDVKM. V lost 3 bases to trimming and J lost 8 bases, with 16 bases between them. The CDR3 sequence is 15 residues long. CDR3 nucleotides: TGTGCCAGCAGTTTGCCCAAGGCCCAGAGGGAAAAACTGTTTTTT. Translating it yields CASSLPKAQREKLFF.

CDR3 bases: TGTGCCAGCAGCCCCTTGGGACGGGGGGCGCGGGGTATGACTAACTATGGCTACACCTTC. Amino acids: CASSPLGRGARGMTNYGYTF. The chain links TRBV21-1 to TRBJ1-2. TRBV21-1 represents a pseudogene. This CDR3 has 20 residues.

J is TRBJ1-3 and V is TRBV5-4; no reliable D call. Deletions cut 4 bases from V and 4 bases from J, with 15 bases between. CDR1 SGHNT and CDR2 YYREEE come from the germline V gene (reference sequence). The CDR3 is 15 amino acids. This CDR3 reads CASSPSGERGNTIYF. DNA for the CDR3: TGTGCCAGCAGCCCCTCCGGGGAACGGGGAAACACCATATATTTT.

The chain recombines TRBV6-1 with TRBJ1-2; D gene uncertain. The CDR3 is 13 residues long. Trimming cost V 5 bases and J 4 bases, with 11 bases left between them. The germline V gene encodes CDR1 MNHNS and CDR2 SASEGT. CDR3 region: CASSPIATYGYTF. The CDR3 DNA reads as TGTGCCAGCAGTCCCATAGCTACCTATGGCTACACCTTC.

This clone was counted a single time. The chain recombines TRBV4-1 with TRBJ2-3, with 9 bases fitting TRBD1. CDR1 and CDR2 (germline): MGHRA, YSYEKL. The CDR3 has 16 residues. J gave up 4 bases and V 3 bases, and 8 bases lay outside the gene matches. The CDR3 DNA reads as TGCGCCAGCAGCCAGGGACAGGGACTTCAATCAGATACGCAGTATTTT. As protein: CASSQGQGLQSDTQYF.

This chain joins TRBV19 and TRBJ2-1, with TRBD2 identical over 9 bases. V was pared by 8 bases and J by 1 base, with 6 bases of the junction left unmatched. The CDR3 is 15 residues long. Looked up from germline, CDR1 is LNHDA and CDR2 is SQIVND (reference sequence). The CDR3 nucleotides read TGTGCCAGTCATTTTAGCGGGAGTTCCTACAATGAGCAGTTCTTC. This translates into CASHFSGSSYNEQFF.

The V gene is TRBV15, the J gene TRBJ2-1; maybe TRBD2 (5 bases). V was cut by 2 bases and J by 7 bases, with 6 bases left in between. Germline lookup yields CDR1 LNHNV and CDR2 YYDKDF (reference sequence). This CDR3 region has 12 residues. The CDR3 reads CATSRRENEQFF. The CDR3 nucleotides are TGTGCCACCAGCAGAAGGGAGAATGAGCAGTTCTTC.

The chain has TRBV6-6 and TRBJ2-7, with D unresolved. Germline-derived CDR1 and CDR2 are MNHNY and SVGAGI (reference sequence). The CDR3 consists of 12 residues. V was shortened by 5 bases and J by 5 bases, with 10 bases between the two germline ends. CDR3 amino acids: CASSPLNHEQYF. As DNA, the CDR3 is TGTGCCAGCAGTCCGTTGAATCACGAGCAGTACTTC.

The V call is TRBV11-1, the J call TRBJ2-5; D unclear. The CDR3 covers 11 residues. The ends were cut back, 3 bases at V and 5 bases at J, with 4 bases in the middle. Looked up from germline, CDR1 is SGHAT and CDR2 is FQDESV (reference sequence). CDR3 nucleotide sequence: TGTGCCAGCAGCTTCAGGGAGACCCAGTACTTC. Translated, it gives CASSFRETQYF. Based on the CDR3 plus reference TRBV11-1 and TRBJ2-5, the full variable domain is EAEVAQSPRYKITEKSQAVAFWCDPISGHATLYWYRQILGQGPELLVQFQDESVVDDSQLPKDRFSAERLKGVDSTLKIQPAELGDSAMYLCASSFRETQYFGPGTRLLVL.

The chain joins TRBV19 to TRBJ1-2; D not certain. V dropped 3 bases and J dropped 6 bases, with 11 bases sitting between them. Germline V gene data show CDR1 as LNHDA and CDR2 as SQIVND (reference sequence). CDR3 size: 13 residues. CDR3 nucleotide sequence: TGTGCCAGTAGTATGGCCCCTCAAGATGGCTACACCTTC. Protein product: CASSMAPQDGYTF.

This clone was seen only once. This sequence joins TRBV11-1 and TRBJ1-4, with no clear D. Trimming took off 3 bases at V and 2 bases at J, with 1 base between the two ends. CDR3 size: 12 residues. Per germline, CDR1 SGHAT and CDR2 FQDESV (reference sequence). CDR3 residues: CASSFTNEKLFF. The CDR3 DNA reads TGTGCCAGCAGCTTTACTAATGAAAAACTGTTTTTT.

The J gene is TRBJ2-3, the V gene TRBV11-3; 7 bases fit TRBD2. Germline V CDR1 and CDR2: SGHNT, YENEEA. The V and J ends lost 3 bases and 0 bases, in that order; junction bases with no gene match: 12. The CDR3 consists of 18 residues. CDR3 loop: CASSFRTRSLLSTDTQYF. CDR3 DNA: TGTGCCAGCAGCTTTCGGACTAGATCCCTCCTTAGCACAGATACGCAGTATTTT.

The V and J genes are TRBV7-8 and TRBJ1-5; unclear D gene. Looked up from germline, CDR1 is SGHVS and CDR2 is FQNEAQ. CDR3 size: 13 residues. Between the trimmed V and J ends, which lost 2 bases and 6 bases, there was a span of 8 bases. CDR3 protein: CASSLLWAQPQHF. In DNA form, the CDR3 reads TGTGCCAGCAGCTTATTGTGGGCTCAGCCCCAGCATTTT.

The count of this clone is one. The CDR3 region has the DNA TGTGCCAGCTCACCAGCCGGGACAAATAGCAATCAGCCCCAGCATTTT. Translation: CASSPAGTNSNQPQHF. V gene TRBV18 combines with J gene TRBJ1-5; maybe TRBD1 (6 bases). CDR1 and CDR2 (germline): KGHSH, LQKENI. Deletions cut 2 bases from V and 0 bases from J, with 11 bases between. This CDR3 region has 16 residues.

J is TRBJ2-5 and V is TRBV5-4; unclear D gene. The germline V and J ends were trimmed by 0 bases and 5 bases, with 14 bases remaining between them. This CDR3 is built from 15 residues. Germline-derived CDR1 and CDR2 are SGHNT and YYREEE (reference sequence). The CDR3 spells CASSLGSRQGETQYF. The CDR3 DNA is TGTGCCAGCAGCTTGGGTTCACGCCAAGGGGAGACCCAGTACTTC.

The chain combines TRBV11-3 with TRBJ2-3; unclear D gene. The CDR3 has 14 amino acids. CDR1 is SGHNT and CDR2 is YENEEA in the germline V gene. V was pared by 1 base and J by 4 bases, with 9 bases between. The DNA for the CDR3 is TGTGCCAGCAGCTTAGTCCTCTCGGCAGATACGCAGTATTTT. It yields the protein CASSLVLSADTQYF.

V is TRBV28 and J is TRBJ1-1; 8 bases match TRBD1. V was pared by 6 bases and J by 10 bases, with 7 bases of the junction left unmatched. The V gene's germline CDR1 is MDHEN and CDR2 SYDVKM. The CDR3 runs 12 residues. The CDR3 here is CASRTRQGRAFF. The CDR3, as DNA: TGTGCCAGCAGAACCCGACAGGGGAGAGCTTTCTTT.

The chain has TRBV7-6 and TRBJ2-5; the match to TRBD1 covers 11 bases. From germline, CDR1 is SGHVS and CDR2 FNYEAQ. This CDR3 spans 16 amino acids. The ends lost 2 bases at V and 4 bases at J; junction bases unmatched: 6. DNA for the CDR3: TGTGCCAGCAGCTTACAGGACAGGGGGCGCGGAGAGACCCAGTACTTC. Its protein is CASSLQDRGRGETQYF.

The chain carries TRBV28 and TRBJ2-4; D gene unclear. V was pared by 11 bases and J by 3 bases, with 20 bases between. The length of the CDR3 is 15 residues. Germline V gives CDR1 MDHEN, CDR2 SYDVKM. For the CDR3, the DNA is TGTGCCTCCGGTTCTGCGTCCTCTGGCAAAAACATTCAGTACTTC. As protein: CASGSASSGKNIQYF. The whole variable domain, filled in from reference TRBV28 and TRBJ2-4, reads DVKVTQSSRYLVKRTGEKVFLECVQDMDHENMFWYRQDPGLGLRLIYFSYDVKMKEKGDIPEGYSVSREKKERFSLILESASTNQTSMYLCASGSASSGKNIQYFGAGTRLSVL.

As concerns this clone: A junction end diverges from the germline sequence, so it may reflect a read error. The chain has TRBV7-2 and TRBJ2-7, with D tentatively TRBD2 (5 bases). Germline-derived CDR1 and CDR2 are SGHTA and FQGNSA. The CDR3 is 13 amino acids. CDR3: CASSLAPGDEQYF. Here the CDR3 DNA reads TGTGCCAGCAGCCTAGCACCGGGCGACGAGCAGTACTTC.

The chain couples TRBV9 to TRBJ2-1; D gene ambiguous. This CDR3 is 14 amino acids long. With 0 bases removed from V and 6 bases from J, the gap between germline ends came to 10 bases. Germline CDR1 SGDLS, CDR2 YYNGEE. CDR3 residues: CASSVVSRGNEQFF. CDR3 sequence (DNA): TGTGCCAGCAGCGTAGTGTCCCGAGGCAATGAGCAGTTCTTC.

The CDR3: CASSPGGQGSEKLFF. CDR3 nucleotide sequence: TGTGCCAGCTCACCAGGCGGCCAGGGAAGTGAAAAACTGTTTTTT. The chain recombines TRBV18 with TRBJ1-4; D perhaps matches TRBD1 (5 bases). The CDR3 length is 15 residues. CDR1 and CDR2 from the germline V gene are KGHSH and LQKENI. The V end lost 2 bases, the J end lost 7 bases, and 14 bases lay between the germline ends.